The rows below give T cell receptor beta chains drawn from one sample of a study of T cell clusters in autoimmune cytopenias. Reanalyzing the multiplex PCR reads, TCRdb keeps one entry per CDR3 protein, without DNA. The data include about 6,900 distinct CDR3 sequences; the top ten clones carry approximately 9.4%. These records were also assigned to another study, of T cell repertoires in aging, cancer and after chemotherapy.

Sequencing used peripheral blood. The receptors originated from a human donor in good health. Each CDR3 is given with its conserved first and last residue. Each record gives: CDR3 protein, J gene, V gene, clone size. Rows may omit the clone size; those that give it use once, few, many or a size class.

CDR3: CASSPGLAGWAGDEQYF; J: TRBJ2-7; V: TRBV5-1; size: -
CDR3: CASSERTISTSGVYEQYF; J: TRBJ2-7; V: TRBV6-2/TRBV6-3; size: -
CDR3: CSAHRTRNTEAFF; J: TRBJ1-1; V: TRBV20-1; size: -
CDR3: CATSRGGESETQYF; J: TRBJ2-5; V: TRBV15; size: medium-sized
CDR3: CASSPFPGRNSGNTIYF; J: TRBJ1-3; V: TRBV18; size: -
CDR3: CASSQLGNQETQYF; J: TRBJ2-5; V: TRBV19; size: medium-sized
CDR3: CASSLGESGELFF; J: TRBJ2-2; V: TRBV7-6; size: medium-sized
CDR3: CASTPRTSLNYGYTF; J: TRBJ1-2; V: TRBV27; size: -
CDR3: CASSDSSGGANEQFF; J: TRBJ2-1; V: TRBV6-4; size: -
CDR3: CASSTTFNSPLHF; J: TRBJ1-6; V: TRBV27; size: medium-sized
CDR3: CATSDRAYYEQYF; J: TRBJ2-7; V: TRBV19; size: medium-sized
CDR3: CASSVQGGSYEQYF; J: TRBJ2-7; V: TRBV19; size: -
CDR3: CASSLQGRDNSPLHF; J: TRBJ1-6; V: TRBV6-5; size: -
CDR3: CASGSGESSYNEQFF; J: TRBJ2-1; V: TRBV6-2/TRBV6-3; size: -
CDR3: CASSPTSYNSPLHF; J: TRBJ1-6; V: TRBV5-6; size: -
CDR3: CASSLGTGYRDNEQFF; J: TRBJ2-1; V: TRBV19; size: -
CDR3: CAISDLMGGGTEAFF; J: TRBJ1-1; V: TRBV10-3; size: -
CDR3: CASSLAVGSSYNEQFF; J: TRBJ2-1; V: TRBV5-5; size: medium-sized
CDR3: CASSEGWQHNSPLHF; J: TRBJ1-6; V: TRBV6-1; size: medium-sized
CDR3: CASSYSLWAGTLSYNEQFF; J: TRBJ2-1; V: TRBV6-5; size: -
CDR3: CASSESAGEQETQYF; J: TRBJ2-5; V: TRBV6-4; size: -
CDR3: CASSDRLAGGPDTQYF; J: TRBJ2-3; V: TRBV6-2/TRBV6-3; size: medium-sized
CDR3: CASSLQGTDTQYF; J: TRBJ2-3; V: TRBV12-3/TRBV12-4; size: medium-sized
CDR3: CASSSPGQREGYTF; J: TRBJ1-2; V: TRBV27; size: -
CDR3: CASSLGGFDEQYF; J: TRBJ2-7; V: TRBV5-6; size: -
CDR3: CASSPTGKGYNEQFF; J: TRBJ2-1; V: TRBV6-6; size: -
CDR3: CASSEGARFEQFF; J: TRBJ2-1; V: TRBV10-2; size: -
CDR3: CASSFSNSPLHF; J: TRBJ1-6; V: TRBV5-6; size: -
CDR3: CASSYIWSGDSGANVLTF; J: TRBJ2-6; V: TRBV6-6; size: -
CDR3: CSVAAIGGNTIYF; J: TRBJ1-3; V: TRBV29-1; size: medium-sized
CDR3: CAWSVGRGLSYTF; J: TRBJ1-2; V: TRBV30; size: medium-sized
CDR3: CASRPWTGTALSNQPQHF; J: TRBJ1-5; V: TRBV19; size: -